This entry is about one TCR beta chain. Looked up from germline, CDR1 is SGDLS and CDR2 is YYNGEE. V lost 4 bases and J lost 1, with 11 bases in between. There are 14 residues in the CDR3. Survey level was the resolution at which the v3.0 immunoSEQ assay ran. Generated by immunoSEQ multiplex PCR, the TCRdb table keeps only in-frame clones and is missing some. The sample consists of 14,000 or so clones, roughly three quarters of them appearing once. This record belongs to a study of long-term antiretroviral therapy in people with HIV. The material was unsorted PBMCs, obtained 3.1 years after starting antiretroviral therapy. The chain links TRBV9 to TRBJ1-1; D remains ambiguous. The clonotype comes from a middle-aged man with HIV. The CDR3 sequence is CASSPREGNTEAFF. The CDR3 region has the DNA TGTGCCAGCAGCCCCCGGGAAGGGAACACTGAAGCTTTCTTT.